Shown below are 8 T cell receptor beta chains from a single sample sequenced in a study of T cell responses to AZD1222 COVID-19 vaccine. Assay: immunoSEQ multiplex PCR; the TCRdb copy retains only in-frame clones and omits some. In the table there are about 140,000 clones, 88% of which are singletons. Here the sequenced sample was peripheral blood, taken 28 days after the second AZD1222 dose. The receptors originated from an adult who received the AZD1222 COVID-19 vaccine.

The chain joins TRBV19 to TRBJ2-7; D is ambiguous. CDR3 size: 11 residues. V lost 5 bases to trimming and J lost 6 bases, with 8 bases between them. CDR1 and CDR2 (germline): LNHDA, SQIVND (reference sequence). The CDR3 sequence: CASSRRCEQYF. In DNA, the CDR3 is TGTGCCAGTAGTCGGCGCTGCGAGCAGTACTTC. The whole variable domain, remainder taken from reference TRBV19 and TRBJ2-7, is DGGITQSPKYLFRKEGQNVTLSCEQNLNHDAMYWYRQDPGQGLRLIYYSQIVNDFQKGDIAEGYSVSREKKESFPLTVTSAQKNPTAFYLCASSRRCEQYFGPGTRLTVT.

This sequence joins TRBV12-3 or TRBV12-4 and TRBJ2-7; 8 bases line up with TRBD1. After removal of 1 base from V and 4 bases from J, the junction contained 0 bases not matched to a gene. The CDR3 sequence is 13 residues long. This CDR3 is CASSLGQGYEQYF. The CDR3 nucleotides read TGTGCCAGCAGTTTAGGACAGGGGTACGAGCAGTACTTC.

The genes are TRBV5-1 and TRBJ1-4; D possibly corresponds to TRBD1 (6 bases). Between the trimmed V and J ends, which lost 5 bases and 2 bases, there was a span of 13 bases. Germline V gives CDR1 SGHRS, CDR2 YFSETQ. This CDR3 comprises 15 residues. This CDR3 is CASRQQGNTNEKLFF. The DNA of the CDR3 is TGCGCCAGCAGACAACAGGGTAATACTAATGAAAAACTGTTTTTT.

The rearrangement joins TRBV3-1 (or the pseudogene TRBV3-2) to TRBJ2-3, with TRBD2 matching over 13 bases. Germline lookup yields CDR1 LGHDT and CDR2 YNNKEL (reference sequence). The CDR3 length is 17 residues. V shed 4 bases and J 3 bases; nucleotides not matched to a gene: 7. In nucleotides, the CDR3 is TGTGCCAGCAGCCCCCGGACTAGCGGGAGTACGACAGATACGCAGTATTTT. This translates into CASSPRTSGSTTDTQYF.

CDR3 nucleotide sequence: TGTGCCAGCAGGGCGACAGGGGCGAGCTCCTATAATTCACCCCTCCACTTT. Its translation: CASRATGASSYNSPLHF. The rearrangement links TRBV4-2 to TRBJ1-6, with 8 bases lining up with TRBD1. Germline CDR1 is LGHNA and CDR2 is YNFKEQ. V trimming: 6 bases; J trimming: 0 bases; junction bases outside the gene matches: 7. The CDR3 is made up of 17 amino acids.

This sequence joins TRBV18 and TRBJ2-1; D may match TRBD1 or TRBD2 (5 bases each). Trimming shortened V by 0 bases and J by 4 bases, and 13 bases separated the two germline ends. This CDR3 has 16 residues. Germline CDR1 and CDR2: KGHSH and LQKENI. The CDR3 region has the DNA TGTGCCAGCTCACCACCGGGACCCTTAGGTTACAATGAGCAGTTCTTC. Protein product: CASSPPGPLGYNEQFF.

V and J are TRBV5-8 and TRBJ1-2, with a tentative D call TRBD1 (5 bases). CDR1 and CDR2 from the germline V gene are SGHTS and YDEGEE. Trimming removed 6 bases at V and 0 bases at J, with 15 bases between. This CDR3 is 15 amino acids long. CDR3 sequence reads: CASTPRAAANYGYTF. CDR3 sequence (DNA): TGTGCCAGCACCCCCAGGGCAGCTGCTAACTATGGCTACACCTTC.

The J gene is TRBJ2-7, the V gene TRBV3-1 (or the pseudogene TRBV3-2); TRBD2 matches 8 bases. Trimming at V came to 1 base and at J to 4 bases, leaving 3 bases not matched to a gene. The germline V gene encodes CDR1 LGHDT and CDR2 YNNKEL (reference sequence). CDR3 length: 14 amino acids. For the CDR3, the DNA is TGTGCCAGCAGCCAAGGCGGGGGGAGGTACGAGCAGTACTTC. The encoded protein is CASSQGGGRYEQYF.